The sequence of this T cell receptor beta chain was determined in a study of blood T cell repertoires in COVID-19. Study-wide background: Spain, Italy and the United States supplied samples that represented acute and convalescent COVID-19. PBMCs, B-cell-depleted T cells, or T cells provided the cDNA or gDNA that made up the material.

Original analysis: Using reference gene primer amplification, nucleated cell counts were estimated. The repertoire was sequenced with immunoSEQ multiplex PCR; TCRdb's copy has only in-frame clones and lacks some. That table furnishes V, J and clone size, whereas the DNA furnished D and trimming. Among roughly 190,000 clones listed, roughly 82% were seen once. Seattle patients were enrolled during active infection and followed longitudinally. The germline gives CDR1 SGHNT, CDR2 YYREEE (reference sequence). The CDR3 is 15 residues long. V lost 4 bases and J lost 6; bases outside the gene matches: 8. The clonotype was recovered from a woman aged 55-70 years with COVID-19, enrolled during active disease. Material: peripheral blood. This chain links TRBV5-4 with TRBJ1-4; 8 bases are a match to TRBD1. CDR3 amino acids: CASSQDRGSHEKLFF. The CDR3 DNA follows: TGTGCCAGCAGCCAAGACAGGGGATCTCATGAAAAACTGTTTTTT.